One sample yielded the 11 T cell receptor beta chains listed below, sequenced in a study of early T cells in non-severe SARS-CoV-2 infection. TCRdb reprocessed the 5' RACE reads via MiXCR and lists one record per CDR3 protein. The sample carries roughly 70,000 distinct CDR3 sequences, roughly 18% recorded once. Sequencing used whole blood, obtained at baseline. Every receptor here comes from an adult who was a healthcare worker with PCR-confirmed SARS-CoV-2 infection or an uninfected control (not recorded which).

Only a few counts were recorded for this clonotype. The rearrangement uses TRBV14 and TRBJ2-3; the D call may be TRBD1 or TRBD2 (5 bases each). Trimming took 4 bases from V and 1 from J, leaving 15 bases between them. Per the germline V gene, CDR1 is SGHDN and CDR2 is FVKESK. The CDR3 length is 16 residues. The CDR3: CASSRNLGTGTDTQYF. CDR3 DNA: TGTGCCAGCAGCCGCAATTTGGGGACCGGCACAGATACGCAGTATTTT.

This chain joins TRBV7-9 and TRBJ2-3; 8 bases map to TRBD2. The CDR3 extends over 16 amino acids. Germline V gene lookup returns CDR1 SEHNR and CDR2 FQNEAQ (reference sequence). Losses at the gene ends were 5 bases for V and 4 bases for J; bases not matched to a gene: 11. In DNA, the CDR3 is TGTGCCAGCAGCCCTCGTAGGGCGGGGGGCGCAGATACGCAGTATTTT. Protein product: CASSPRRAGGADTQYF.

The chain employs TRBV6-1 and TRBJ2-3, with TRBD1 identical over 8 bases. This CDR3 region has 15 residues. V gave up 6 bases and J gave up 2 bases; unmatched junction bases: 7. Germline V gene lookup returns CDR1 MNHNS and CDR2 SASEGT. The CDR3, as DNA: TGTGCCAGCAGGGGGGACAGGACATTCACAGATACGCAGTATTTT. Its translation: CASRGDRTFTDTQYF.

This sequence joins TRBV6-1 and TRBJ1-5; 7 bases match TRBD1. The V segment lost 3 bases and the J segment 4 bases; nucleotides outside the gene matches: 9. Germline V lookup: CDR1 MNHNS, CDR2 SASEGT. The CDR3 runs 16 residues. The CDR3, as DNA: TGTGCCAGCAGTGAGTCGACAGGGTATAGTAATCAGCCCCAGCATTTT. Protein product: CASSESTGYSNQPQHF.

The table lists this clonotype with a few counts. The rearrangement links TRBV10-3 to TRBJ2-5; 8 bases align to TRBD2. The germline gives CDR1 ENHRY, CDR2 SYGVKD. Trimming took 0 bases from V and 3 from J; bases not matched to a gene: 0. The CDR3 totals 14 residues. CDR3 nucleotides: TGTGCCATCAGTGAGTCTAGCGGGAAAGAGACCCAGTACTTC. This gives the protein CAISESSGKETQYF.

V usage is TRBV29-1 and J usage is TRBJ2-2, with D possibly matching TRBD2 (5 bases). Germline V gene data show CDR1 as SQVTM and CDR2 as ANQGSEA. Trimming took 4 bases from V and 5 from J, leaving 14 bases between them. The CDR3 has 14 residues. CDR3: CSVVTSWETGELFF. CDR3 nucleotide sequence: TGCAGCGTTGTCACCAGCTGGGAGACCGGGGAGCTGTTTTTT.

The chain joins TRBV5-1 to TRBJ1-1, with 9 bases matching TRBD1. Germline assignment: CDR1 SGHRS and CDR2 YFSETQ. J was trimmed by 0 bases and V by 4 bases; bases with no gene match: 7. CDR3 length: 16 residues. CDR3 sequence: CASSPYRGRMNTEAFF. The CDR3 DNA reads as TGCGCCAGCAGCCCTTACAGGGGGCGCATGAACACTGAAGCTTTCTTT. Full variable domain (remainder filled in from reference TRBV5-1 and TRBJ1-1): KAGVTQTPRYLIKTRGQQVTLSCSPISGHRSVSWYQQTPGQGLQFLFEYFSETQRNKGNFPGRFSGRQFSNSRSEMNVSTLELGDSALYLCASSPYRGRMNTEAFFGQGTRLTVV.

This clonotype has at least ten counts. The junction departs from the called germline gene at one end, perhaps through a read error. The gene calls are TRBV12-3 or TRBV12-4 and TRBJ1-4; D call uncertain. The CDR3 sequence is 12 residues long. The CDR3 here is CASRGPNEKLFF. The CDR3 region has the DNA TGTGCCAGCAGAGGACCTAACGAAAAACTGTTTTTT.

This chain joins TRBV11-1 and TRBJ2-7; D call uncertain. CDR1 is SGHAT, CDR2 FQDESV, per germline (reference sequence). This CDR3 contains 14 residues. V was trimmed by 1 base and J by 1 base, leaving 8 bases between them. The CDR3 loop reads CASSLGFSSYEQYF. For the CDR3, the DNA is TGTGCCAGCAGCTTAGGTTTCAGTTCCTACGAGCAGTACTTC.

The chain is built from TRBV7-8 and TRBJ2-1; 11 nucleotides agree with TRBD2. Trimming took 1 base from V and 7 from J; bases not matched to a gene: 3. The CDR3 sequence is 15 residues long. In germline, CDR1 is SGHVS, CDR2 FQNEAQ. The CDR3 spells CASSLGTSGSNEQFF. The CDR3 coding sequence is TGTGCCAGCAGCTTAGGAACTAGCGGGAGTAATGAGCAGTTCTTC.

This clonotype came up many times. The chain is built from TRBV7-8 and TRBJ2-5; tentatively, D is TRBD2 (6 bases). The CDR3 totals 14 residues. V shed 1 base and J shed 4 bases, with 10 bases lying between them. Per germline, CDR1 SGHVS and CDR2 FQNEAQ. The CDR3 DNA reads TGTGCCAGCAGCTTAGGGGGGGACGGAGAGACCCAGTACTTC. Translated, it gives CASSLGGDGETQYF.